A selection of T cell receptor beta chains follows, all from one sample in a study of T cell responses to AZD1222 COVID-19 vaccine. Sequencing was performed with immunoSEQ multiplex PCR; in TCRdb, only in-frame clones are kept and a portion is missing. The repertoire consists of roughly 150,000 clones, with about 92% occurring once and the leading ten covering roughly 9.1%. Sequences were derived from peripheral blood, sampled on day 0 of AZD1222 vaccination. These receptors all come from an adult in good health. Both conserved end residues are part of each CDR3. D genes are given only for firm matches. Clone size is not always given. Where it is, it says once, few, many or a class for expanded clones.

d_call,j_call,v_call,clone_size,cdr3_aa,cdr3_nt
TRBD1,TRBJ2-7,TRBV5-4,-,CASSPTGKVQYF,TGTGCCAGCAGCCCGACAGGGAAGGTGCAGTACTTC
-,TRBJ2-7,TRBV5-1,-,CASSLGHGLIRVSYEQYF,TGCGCCAGCAGCTTGGGGCACGGGCTGATAAGGGTCTCCTACGAGCAGTACTTC
-,TRBJ1-2,TRBV6-6,-,CASSYPGTYGYTF,TGTGCCAGCAGTTACCCAGGGACCTATGGCTACACCTTC
TRBD1,TRBJ1-1,TRBV5-5,-,CASSLEGQGSPEAFF,TGTGCCAGCAGCTTGGAGGGACAGGGTAGCCCTGAAGCTTTCTTT
-,TRBJ1-4,TRBV11-2,-,CASSFHSGQLFF,TGTGCCAGCAGTTTTCATTCGGGCCAACTGTTTTTT
TRBD1,TRBJ2-7,TRBV5-3,few,CARSFTGEYEQYF,TGTGCCAGAAGCTTTACAGGGGAGTACGAGCAGTACTTC
-,TRBJ2-3,TRBV6-6,-,CASSYLAQVSTDTQYF,TGTGCCAGCAGTTACTTGGCGCAGGTCTCCACAGATACGCAGTATTTT
TRBD1,TRBJ1-2,TRBV19,-,CASSETGNYGYTF,TGTGCCAGTAGTGAGACAGGGAACTATGGCTACACCTTC
TRBD1,TRBJ1-6,TRBV23-1,-,CASHGTARNSPLHF,TGCGCCAGCCACGGGACAGCAAGAAACTCACCCCTCCACTTT
-,TRBJ2-2,TRBV6-4,few,CASSDQGQAGELFF,TGTGCCAGCAGTGACCAGGGGCAGGCCGGGGAGCTGTTTTTT
TRBD1,TRBJ1-1,TRBV6-5,-,CATELTGGNTEAFF,TGTGCCACCGAACTGACAGGGGGAAACACTGAAGCTTTCTTT
-,TRBJ2-7,TRBV11-3,-,CASSLEGAEQYF,TGTGCCAGCAGCTTAGAGGGGGCCGAGCAGTACTTC
TRBD1,TRBJ1-2,TRBV12-3/TRBV12-4,-,CASSLTGDGGYTF,TGTGCCAGCAGTTTGACAGGGGATGGTGGCTACACCTTC
-,TRBJ2-6,TRBV5-1,-,CASCLHPPGAPSGANVLTF,TGCGCCAGCTGCTTGCACCCCCCCGGGGCCCCCTCTGGGGCCAACGTCCTGACTTTC
TRBD1,TRBJ1-4,TRBV7-9,-,CASSLGQGLNEKLFF,TGTGCCAGCAGCTTAGGACAGGGGTTGAATGAAAAACTGTTTTTT
TRBD1,TRBJ1-2,TRBV19,once,CASKEDRALYGYTF,TGTGCCAGTAAGGAGGACAGGGCCCTCTATGGCTACACCTTC
TRBD2,TRBJ2-5,TRBV19,-,CASSEPGGPETQYF,TGTGCCAGTAGTGAGCCGGGGGGGCCGGAGACCCAGTACTTC
-,TRBJ1-6,TRBV6-5,-,CASSYSRSRGNSPLHF,TGTGCCAGCAGTTACTCGAGGTCAAGGGGCAATTCACCCCTCCACTTT
-,TRBJ2-2,TRBV30,-,CAWSVNDRNTGELFF,TGTGCCTGGAGTGTAAACGACAGGAACACCGGGGAGCTGTTTTTT
-,TRBJ2-3,TRBV28,-,CASSPPLSTQYF,TGTGCCAGCAGTCCGCCCCTGTCTACGCAGTATTTT
TRBD1,TRBJ1-1,TRBV4-1,-,CASSQAYRGRSEAFF,TGCGCCAGCAGCCAAGCTTACAGGGGGAGATCCGAAGCTTTCTTT
TRBD1,TRBJ1-5,TRBV7-2,-,CASSLDETGVSWQPQHF,TGTGCCAGCAGCTTAGATGAGACAGGGGTCTCGTGGCAGCCCCAGCATTTT
-,TRBJ2-1,TRBV5-1,-,CASSWTDYNEQFF,TGCGCCAGCAGCTGGACAGACTACAATGAGCAGTTCTTC
-,TRBJ2-1,TRBV27,-,CASSYLGGNNEQFF,TGTGCCAGCAGTTATTTAGGAGGGAACAATGAGCAGTTCTTC
-,TRBJ1-4,TRBV7-8,-,CASSPGRWAIEAIGKLFF,TGTGCCAGCAGCCCAGGACGGTGGGCGATCGAGGCGATCGGAAAACTGTTTTTT
TRBD1,TRBJ1-1,TRBV30,-,CAWGQGINTEAFF,TGTGCCTGGGGACAGGGAATAAACACTGAAGCTTTCTTT
TRBD2,TRBJ2-7,TRBV3-1/TRBV3-2,-,CASSHGASGGEQYF,TGTGCCAGCAGCCACGGAGCAAGCGGGGGAGAGCAGTACTTC
TRBD1,TRBJ1-2,TRBV11-2,-,CASSAGRDSTGYTF,TGTGCCAGCAGCGCGGGGAGGGACAGTACAGGTTACACCTTC
-,TRBJ1-6,TRBV9,-,CASSPGGRALGSPLHF,TGTGCCAGCTCCCCGGGGGGCAGGGCACTTGGTTCACCCCTCCACTTT
TRBD1,TRBJ1-1,TRBV15,-,CATSTGTGGFTEAFF,TGTGCCACCAGCACCGGGACAGGGGGCTTCACTGAAGCTTTCTTT
TRBD1,TRBJ2-5,TRBV20-1,-,CSASGRGPQYF,TGCAGTGCTAGCGGAAGGGGGCCCCAGTACTTC